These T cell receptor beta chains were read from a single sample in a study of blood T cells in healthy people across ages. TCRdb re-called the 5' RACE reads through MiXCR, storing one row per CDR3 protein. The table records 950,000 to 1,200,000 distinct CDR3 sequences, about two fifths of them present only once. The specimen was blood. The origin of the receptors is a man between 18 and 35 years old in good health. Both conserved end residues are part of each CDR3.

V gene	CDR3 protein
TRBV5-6	CASSFVSSQFF
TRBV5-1	CASSPSGTEGNEQYF
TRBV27	CASKPGGAYSNQPQHF
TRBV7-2	CASSPFWGSGYTF
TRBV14	CASSPTPRGSYTF
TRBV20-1	CSARDGAGRQNIQYF
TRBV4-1	CASSLTGLPSSYEQYF
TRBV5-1	CASSDRLSGSNNEQFF
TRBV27	CASSLRRYYGYTF
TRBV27	CASSLYGTDPLGYTF
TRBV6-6	CASSIDRAVYGYTF
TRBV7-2	CASSSRMTSGAGNEQFF
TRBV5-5	CASSFSITNTEAFF
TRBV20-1	CSAGGGSVTEAFF
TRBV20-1	CSANGLGEQFF
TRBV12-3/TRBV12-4	CASTPLSGGAFTEAFF
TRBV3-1	CASSQGRRRSSYNEQFF